The present T cell receptor (beta chain) was sequenced within a study of CD8 T cells in ankylosing spondylitis. Study-wide results and limits: Existing reports had already noted some motif variants in reactive arthritis synovial fluid and blood. Researchers reportedly found disease-linked clones significantly enriched in matched ankylosing spondylitis synovial fluid. Ankylosing spondylitis blood seemed to carry a telltale TCR beta motif made of several highly homologous variants. The disease-linked clones had a CD8+ phenotype and low blood frequencies.

This clonotype was picked up many times. Its matching antigen is unknown. A quantitative 5'-RACE method, one with molecular barcodes, was used to make TCR beta libraries. TCRdb re-called the 5' RACE reads with MiXCR, one entry per CDR3 protein. This sample has 400,000 to 450,000 distinct CDR3 sequences; 17% occur once, and the top ten carry around 0.92%. The CDR3 consists of 15 residues. The J segment lost 1 base and the V segment lost 4 bases, leaving 4 bases of the junction unmatched. From germline, CDR1 is MNHNS and CDR2 SASEGT. The clonotype comes from a male donor with ankylosing spondylitis. The chain combines TRBV6-1 with TRBJ2-4; 7 bases fit TRBD2. The sequenced material came from blood, either unsorted or a sorted T cell fraction (not recorded which). The CDR3 loop reads CASSGEGSAKNIQYF. For the CDR3, the DNA is TGTGCCAGCAGTGGGGAGGGGTCGGCCAAAAACATTCAGTACTTC.